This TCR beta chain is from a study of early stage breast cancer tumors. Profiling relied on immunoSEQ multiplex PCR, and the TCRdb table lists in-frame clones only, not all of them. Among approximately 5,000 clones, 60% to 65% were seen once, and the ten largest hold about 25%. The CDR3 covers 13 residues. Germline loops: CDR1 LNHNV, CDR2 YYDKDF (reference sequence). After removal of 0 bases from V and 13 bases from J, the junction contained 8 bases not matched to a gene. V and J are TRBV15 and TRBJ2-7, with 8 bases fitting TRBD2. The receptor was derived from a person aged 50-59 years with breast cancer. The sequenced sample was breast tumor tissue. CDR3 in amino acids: CATSRDLLAGAYF. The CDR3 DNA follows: TGTGCCACCAGCAGAGATTTGCTAGCGGGTGCTTACTTC.